Listed here is a single T cell receptor (beta chain). This CDR3 contains 15 residues. Germline CDR1 reads GTSNPN; CDR2 reads SVGIG (reference sequence). This record belongs to a study of monozygotic twins with inflammatory bowel disease. Each CDR3 protein gets one entry in TCRdb, which reprocessed the 5' RACE reads and gives no DNA. The sample features roughly 200,000 distinct CDR3 sequences, with 7.7% in its top ten. This clonotype originated in a human donor with ulcerative colitis or Crohn's disease, or a healthy co-twin of an affected twin (not recorded which). The rearrangement joins TRBV30 to TRBJ2-5; absent DNA, TCRdb's TRBD2 call cannot be checked. The sample consisted of blood. The CDR3 loop reads CAWSRSGLRQETQYF.